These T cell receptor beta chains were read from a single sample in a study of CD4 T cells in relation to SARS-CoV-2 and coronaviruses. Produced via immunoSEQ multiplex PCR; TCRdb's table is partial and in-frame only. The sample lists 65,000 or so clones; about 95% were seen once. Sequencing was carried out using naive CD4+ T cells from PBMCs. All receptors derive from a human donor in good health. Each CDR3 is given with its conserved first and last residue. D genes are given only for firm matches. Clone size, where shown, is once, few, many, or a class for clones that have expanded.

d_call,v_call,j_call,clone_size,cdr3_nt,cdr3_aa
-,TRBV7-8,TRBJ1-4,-,TGTGCCAGCAGCCGGGACCTGGGGGAGACTAATGAAAAACTGTTTTTT,CASSRDLGETNEKLFF
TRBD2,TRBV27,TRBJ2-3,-,TGTGCCAGCAGTTTATTACGGGAGGGCAAGCGCACAGATACGCAGTATTTT,CASSLLREGKRTDTQYF
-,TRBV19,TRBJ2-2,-,TGTGCCAGTAAAGGCGGACCGAACACCGGGGAGCTGTTTTTT,CASKGGPNTGELFF
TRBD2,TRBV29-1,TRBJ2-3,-,TGCAGCGTTACTAGCGGCTTCCTGGGAGATACGCAGTATTTT,CSVTSGFLGDTQYF
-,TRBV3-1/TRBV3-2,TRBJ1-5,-,TGTGCCAGCAGCCAAGATGGGGGCGGCAATCAGCCCCAGCATTTT,CASSQDGGGNQPQHF
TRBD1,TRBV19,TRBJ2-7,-,TGTGCCAGTAGTATAGAGAGGACAGGGTCCTACGAGCAGTACTTC,CASSIERTGSYEQYF
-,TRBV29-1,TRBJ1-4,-,TGCAGCGGGGTGAGCGGTGCAACTAATGAAAAACTGTTTTTT,CSGVSGATNEKLFF
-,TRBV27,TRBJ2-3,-,TGTGCCAGCAGTTCAACTAGCACAGATACGCAGTATTTT,CASSSTSTDTQYF
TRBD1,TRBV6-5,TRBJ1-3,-,TGTGCCAGCAGTTTGGGGACCGGGACAGCTAGAAACACCATATATTTT,CASSLGTGTARNTIYF
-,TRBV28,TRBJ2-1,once,TGTGCCAGCAAGAGGGGGAGGGGGAATGAGCAGTTCTTC,CASKRGRGNEQFF
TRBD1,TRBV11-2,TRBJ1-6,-,TGTGCCAGCAGCTTAGACGCGACAGGGGTAGATTCACCCCTCCACTTT,CASSLDATGVDSPLHF
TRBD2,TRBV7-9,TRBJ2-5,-,TGTGCCAGCAGCTTGGGGCCCGGGAGGACCGAAGAGACCCAGTACTTC,CASSLGPGRTEETQYF